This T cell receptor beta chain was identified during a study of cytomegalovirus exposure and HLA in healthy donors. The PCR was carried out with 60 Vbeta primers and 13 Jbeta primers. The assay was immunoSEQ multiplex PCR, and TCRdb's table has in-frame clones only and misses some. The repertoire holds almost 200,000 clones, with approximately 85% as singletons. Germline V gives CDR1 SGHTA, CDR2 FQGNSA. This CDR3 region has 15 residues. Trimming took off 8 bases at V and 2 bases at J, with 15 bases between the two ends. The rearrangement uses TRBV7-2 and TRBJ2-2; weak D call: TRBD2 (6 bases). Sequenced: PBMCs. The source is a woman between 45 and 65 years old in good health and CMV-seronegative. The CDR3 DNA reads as TGTGCCAGCCTTACCCATAGCGGAAACACCGGGGAGCTGTTTTTT. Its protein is CASLTHSGNTGELFF. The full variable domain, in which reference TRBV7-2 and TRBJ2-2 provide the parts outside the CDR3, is GAGVSQSPSNKVTEKGKDVELRCDPISGHTALYWYRQSLGQGLEFLIYFQGNSAPDKSGLPSDRFSAERTGGSVSTLTIQRTQQEDSAVYLCASLTHSGNTGELFFGEGSRLTVL.